The 2 T cell receptor beta chains in this list originate from one sample, sequenced in a study of blood T cell repertoires in COVID-19 (dated by TCRdb to between 2020 and 2021). The receptor library was made with the immunoSEQ multiplex PCR assay. TCRdb took over this immuneACCESS table, retaining in-frame rearrangements with V and J assigned. Such tables are incomplete; in checked studies, under half of the missing clones stem from an unresolved V gene, and the remainder is unexplained. This sample lists a few hundred thousand clones; approximately 90% were detected once. The ten most abundant clones make up approximately 1% of the sample. What was sequenced was PBMCs or T cells enriched from blood (not recorded which). These receptor sequences come from a young man who had recovered from COVID-19.

V gene TRBV11-1 combines with J gene TRBJ2-7, with D possibly TRBD1 on 6 matching bases. Germline CDR1 is SGHAT and CDR2 is FQDESV (reference sequence). There are 13 residues in the CDR3. Trimming stripped 3 bases from V and 5 bases from J, with 11 bases between. CDR3 loop: CASSFTGSNEQYF. In nucleotides, the CDR3 is TGTGCCAGCAGCTTTACAGGGAGCAACGAGCAGTACTTC.

The chain joins TRBV19 to TRBJ2-1; TRBD2 matches 7 bases. J lost 1 base, V lost 6 bases, and 6 bases had no gene match. The CDR3 totals 15 residues. Germline lookup yields CDR1 LNHDA and CDR2 SQIVND (reference sequence). Here the CDR3 DNA reads TGTGCCAGTAGCCCGAGCGGGGTTTCCTACAATGAGCAGTTCTTC. Its protein is CASSPSGVSYNEQFF.